The clone carrying this T cell receptor beta chain was seen a few times. Its antigen is unidentified. This entry comes from a study of T cell repertoires in cytomegalovirus infection. The wider study: Signatures in public TCR beta sequences pointed to both CMV infection and matching HLA type. Study-wide points: Dominating the ex vivo response were HLA-C-restricted CMV-specific TCR beta clonotypes. Identification of carriers of CMV plus the relevant HLA was achieved through cumulative public TCR beta family frequency.

From the reads, TCRdb called clonotypes with MiXCR, one entry per CDR3 protein. The sample holds around 350,000 distinct CDR3 sequences, around a sixth seen once. Germline-derived CDR1 and CDR2 are SQVTM and ANQGSEA. The V end was cut by 8 bases, the J end by 3 bases, with 17 bases between. This CDR3 has 13 amino acids. The sample consisted of PBMCs. The chain carries TRBV29-1 and TRBJ2-7; TRBD1 or TRBD2 may be the D gene (5 bases each). The source of this sequence is a human donor in good health (CMV status not recorded). Some clones in this sample may be carry-over from other donors' samples. CDR3 sequence reads: CSLRPRDHYEQYF. For the CDR3, the DNA is TGCAGCTTACGACCGAGGGACCACTACGAGCAGTACTTC.